These 2 T cell receptor beta chains were all obtained from the same sample, sequenced in a study of a mutant IDH1 vaccine in newly diagnosed glioma. The antigens for these receptors are not known. Time point indicated: week 23, last vaccination. Doses of 300 ug of mutant IDH1 20-mer peptide were given with topical imiquimod. Profiling relied on immunoSEQ multiplex PCR, and the TCRdb table lists in-frame clones only, not all of them. This sample yields 40,000 to 45,000 clones, of which less than 85% are seen a single time; about 2.2% belongs to the top ten. Here the sequenced sample was PBMCs, taken from a glioma patient whose treatment included an IDH1 peptide vaccine. These receptors were taken from a young woman with glioma. Some clones in this sample may be carry-over from other donors' samples.

The genes are TRBV9 and TRBJ2-2; D unclear. The germline gives CDR1 SGDLS, CDR2 YYNGEE. This CDR3 spans 14 amino acids. Trimming removed 3 bases at V and 1 base at J, with 7 bases between. In nucleotides, the CDR3 is TGTGCCAGCAGCGGGACGGTGAACACCGGGGAGCTGTTTTTT. This translates into CASSGTVNTGELFF.

This chain links TRBV6-5 with TRBJ2-3; the D is unclear. V gave up 7 bases and J gave up 2 bases, with 10 bases separating them. CDR1 and CDR2 (germline): MNHEY, SVGAGI. This CDR3 spans 13 amino acids. The CDR3 nucleotides read TGTGCCAGCACCCACCTCCCCACAGATACGCAGTATTTT. Amino acids: CASTHLPTDTQYF.